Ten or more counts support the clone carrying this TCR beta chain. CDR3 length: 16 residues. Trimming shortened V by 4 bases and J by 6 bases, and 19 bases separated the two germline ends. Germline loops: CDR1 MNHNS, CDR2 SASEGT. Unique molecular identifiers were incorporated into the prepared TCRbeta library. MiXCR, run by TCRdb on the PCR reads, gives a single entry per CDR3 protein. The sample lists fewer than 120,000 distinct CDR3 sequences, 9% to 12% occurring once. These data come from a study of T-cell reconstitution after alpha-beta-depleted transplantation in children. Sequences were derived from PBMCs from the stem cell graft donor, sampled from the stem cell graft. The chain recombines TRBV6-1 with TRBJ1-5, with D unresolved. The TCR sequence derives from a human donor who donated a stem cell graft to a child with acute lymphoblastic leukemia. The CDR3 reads CASSAYSGLTGQPQHF. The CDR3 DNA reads TGTGCCAGCAGTGCTTACTCGGGTCTGACGGGTCAGCCCCAGCATTTT.